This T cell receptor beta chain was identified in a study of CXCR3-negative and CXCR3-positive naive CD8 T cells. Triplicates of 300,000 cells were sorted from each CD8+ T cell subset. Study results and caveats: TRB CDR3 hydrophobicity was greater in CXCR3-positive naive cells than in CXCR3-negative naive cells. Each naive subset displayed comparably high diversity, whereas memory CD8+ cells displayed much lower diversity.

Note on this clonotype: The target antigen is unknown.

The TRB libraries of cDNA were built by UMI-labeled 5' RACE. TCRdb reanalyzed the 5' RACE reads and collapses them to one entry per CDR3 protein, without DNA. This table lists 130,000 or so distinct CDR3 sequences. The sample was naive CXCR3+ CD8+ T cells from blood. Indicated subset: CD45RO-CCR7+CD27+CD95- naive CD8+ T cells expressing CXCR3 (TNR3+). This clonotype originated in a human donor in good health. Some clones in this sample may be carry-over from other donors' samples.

CDR3 protein: CASSVDRGRPPQETQYF. The gene calls are TRBV9 and TRBJ2-5; there is no DNA to check the TCRdb D call of TRBD1. Germline V gene lookup returns CDR1 SGDLS and CDR2 YYNGEE. This CDR3 comprises 17 residues.